The clone carrying this TCR beta chain has only a few counts. The antigen is not known. The sample originates from a study of cytomegalovirus exposure and HLA in healthy donors. On the study more broadly: Around 200 million T cells yielded 120 million or so unique TCR beta sequences, as an earlier analysis found.

Broader study findings: The investigators catalogued 150 to 200 TCR beta chains as cytomegalovirus-associated. The classifier, whose performance was assessed in both the original and validation cohorts, reportedly diagnosed cytomegalovirus status with high specificity and sensitivity. In vitro testing confirmed a few CMV-associated chains as specific for CMV antigens.

In the PCR, 60 Vbeta and 13 Jbeta primers were used. Clones were read by immunoSEQ multiplex PCR, and TCRdb kept only the in-frame ones, dropping some. The data contain over 50,000 clones, around 62% of them singletons. Germline loops: CDR1 SGHTA, CDR2 FQGNSA. V gave up 1 base and J gave up 2 bases; unmatched junction bases: 6. The CDR3 has 18 residues. The sequence was collected from a middle-aged man in good health and CMV-seropositive. Sequenced material: PBMCs. The chain is built from TRBV7-2 and TRBJ2-2; 11 nucleotides match TRBD2. CDR3 DNA sequence: TGTGCCAGCAGCTTAGGCAGTAGCGGGGGGGCAAACACCGGGGAGCTGTTTTTT. Residues: CASSLGSSGGANTGELFF.